The 8 T cell receptor beta chains below were found in one sample sequenced in a study of cytotoxic CD8 clonotypes in ibrutinib-treated CLL. The method was immunoSEQ multiplex PCR; TCRdb's version includes in-frame clones alone and lacks a portion of them. The sample includes about 120,000 clones, under 70% of them seen just once. The sequencing here drew on PBMCs, taken after 24 months of ibrutinib treatment. The receptors shown here come from a human donor with chronic lymphocytic leukemia.

The chain has TRBV7-9 and TRBJ1-4; no definite D call. The CDR3 is made up of 15 amino acids. Germline CDR1 is SEHNR and CDR2 is FQNEAQ (reference sequence). V dropped 2 bases and J dropped 4 bases, with 11 bases sitting between them. The CDR3 reads CASSLRTGNNEKLFF. The CDR3 nucleotides are TGTGCCAGCAGCTTAAGGACGGGAAATAATGAAAAACTGTTTTTT.

This chain links TRBV5-6 with TRBJ2-3; D gene uncertain. CDR3 length: 13 residues. Per germline, CDR1 SGHDT and CDR2 YYEEEE. V shed 6 bases and J shed 6 bases, with 14 bases lying between them. The CDR3 is CASTTKRTDTQYF. In DNA form, the CDR3 reads TGTGCCAGCACCACAAAGCGAACCGATACGCAGTATTTT.

The count of this clone is one. The chain is built from TRBV25-1 and TRBJ1-1, with D uncertain. From germline, CDR1 is MGHDK and CDR2 SYGVNS. V dropped 3 bases and J dropped 1 base, with 15 bases sitting between them. The CDR3 consists of 16 residues. CDR3 region: CASSDTVTMGNTEAFF. The CDR3 region has the DNA TGTGCCAGCAGTGATACGGTTACAATGGGGAACACTGAAGCTTTCTTT. The full variable domain, with the rest looked up from reference TRBV25-1 and TRBJ1-1, is EADIYQTPRYLVIGTGKKITLECSQTMGHDKMYWYQQDPGMELHLIHYSYGVNSTEKGDLSSESTVSRIRTEHFPLTLESARPSHTSQYLCASSDTVTMGNTEAFFGQGTRLTVV.

This sequence joins TRBV18 and TRBJ2-3; 7 bases match TRBD2. The germline CDR1 and CDR2 sequences are KGHSH and LQKENI. J gave up 5 bases and V 5 bases, and 7 bases lay outside the gene matches. The CDR3 length is 14 residues. DNA for the CDR3: TGTGCCAGCTCATTAGTCGGGAGGAAAGATACGCAGTATTTT. Translating it yields CASSLVGRKDTQYF.

The V gene is TRBV10-2, the J gene TRBJ2-1, with D hard to call. CDR1 and CDR2 (germline): WSHSY, SAAADI. The CDR3 has 12 residues. Trimming cost V 1 base and J 10 bases, with 8 bases left between them. This chain's CDR3 is CASSEYTPEQFF. The CDR3 DNA reads TGCGCCAGCAGTGAGTATACGCCCGAGCAGTTCTTC.

This clone was seen a single time. The chain combines TRBV28 with TRBJ2-5, with D possibly called TRBD1 or TRBD2 (6 bases each). The CDR3 covers 14 residues. V lost 7 bases and J lost 4, with 16 bases in between. The germline gives CDR1 MDHEN, CDR2 SYDVKM. The CDR3, as DNA: TGTGCCAGCACCGCCGTCGGGGGCGGAGAGACCCAGTACTTC. Translating it yields CASTAVGGGETQYF. The full variable domain, rest sourced from reference TRBV28 and TRBJ2-5, is DVKVTQSSRYLVKRTGEKVFLECVQDMDHENMFWYRQDPGLGLRLIYFSYDVKMKEKGDIPEGYSVSREKKERFSLILESASTNQTSMYLCASTAVGGGETQYFGPGTRLLVL.

The V gene is TRBV10-1, the J gene TRBJ2-1; weak D call: TRBD2 (6 bases). CDR1 and CDR2 from the germline V gene are WNHNN and SYGVQD (reference sequence). This CDR3 contains 13 residues. The V gene lost 7 bases and the J gene lost 6 bases, with 13 bases spanning the gap. CDR3 in amino acids: CASTQRALNEQFF. The DNA of the CDR3 is TGCGCCAGCACCCAGCGGGCCCTCAATGAGCAGTTCTTC.

This chain connects TRBV6-1 to TRBJ2-7; TRBD1 matches 7 bases. With 2 bases clipped from V and 2 bases from J, the junction kept 3 bases outside the gene matches. Germline V gene sequence: CDR1 MNHNS, CDR2 SASEGT. The CDR3 extends over 14 amino acids. The CDR3 coding sequence is TGTGCCAGCAGTGAAACAGACAGGGCCTACGAGCAGTACTTC. This translates into CASSETDRAYEQYF.